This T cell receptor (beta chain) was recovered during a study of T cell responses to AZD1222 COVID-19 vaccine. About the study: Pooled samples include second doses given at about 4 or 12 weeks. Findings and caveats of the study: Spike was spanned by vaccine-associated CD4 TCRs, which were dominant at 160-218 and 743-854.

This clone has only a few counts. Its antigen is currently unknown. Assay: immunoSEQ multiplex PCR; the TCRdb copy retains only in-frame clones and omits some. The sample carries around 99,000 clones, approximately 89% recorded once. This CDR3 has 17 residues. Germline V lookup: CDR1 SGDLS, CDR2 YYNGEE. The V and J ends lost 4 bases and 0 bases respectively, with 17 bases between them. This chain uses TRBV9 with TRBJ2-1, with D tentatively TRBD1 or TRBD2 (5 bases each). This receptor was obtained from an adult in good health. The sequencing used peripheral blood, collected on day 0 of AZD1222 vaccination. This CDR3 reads CASSPRRDAASYNEQFF. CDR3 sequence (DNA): TGTGCCAGCAGCCCACGCCGGGACGCAGCCTCCTACAATGAGCAGTTCTTC.